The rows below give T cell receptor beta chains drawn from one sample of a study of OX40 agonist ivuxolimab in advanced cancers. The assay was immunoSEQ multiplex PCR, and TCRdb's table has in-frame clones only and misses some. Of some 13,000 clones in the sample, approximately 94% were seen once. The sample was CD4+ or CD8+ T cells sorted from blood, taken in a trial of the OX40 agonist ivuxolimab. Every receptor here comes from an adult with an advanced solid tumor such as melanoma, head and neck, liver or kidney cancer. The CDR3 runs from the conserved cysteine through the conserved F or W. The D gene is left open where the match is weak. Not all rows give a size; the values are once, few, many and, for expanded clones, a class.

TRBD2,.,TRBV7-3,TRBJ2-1,TGTGCCAGCAGCCCGGGGACTAGCGGGTTCAATGAGCAGTTCTTC,CASSPGTSGFNEQFF
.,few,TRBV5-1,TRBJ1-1,TGTGCCAGCAGCTTGGGAGGGATGAACACTGAAGCTTTCTTT,CASSLGGMNTEAFF
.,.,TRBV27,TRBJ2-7,TGTGCCAGCAGTTCCGGGCCGTCCTACGAGCAGTACTTC,CASSSGPSYEQYF
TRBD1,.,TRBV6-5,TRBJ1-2,TGTGCCAGCAGCCCCGGGACAGGGAATGGCTACACCTTC,CASSPGTGNGYTF
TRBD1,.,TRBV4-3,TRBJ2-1,TGCGCCAGCAGCCAAGATAGGGGCCCCAGGGGGATATACAATGAGCAGTTCTTC,CASSQDRGPRGIYNEQFF
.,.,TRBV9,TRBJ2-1,TGTGCCAGCAGCGTAGGTTTGGGCAATGAGCAGTTCTTC,CASSVGLGNEQFF
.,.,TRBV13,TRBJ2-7,TGTGCCAGCCGAAATCGGGTAGCCGACACCTACGAGCAGTACTTC,CASRNRVADTYEQYF
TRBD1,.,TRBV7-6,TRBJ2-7,TGTGCCAGCAGCTTACCCTCGACAGGGGTCCTCTCCTACGAGCAGTACTTC,CASSLPSTGVLSYEQYF
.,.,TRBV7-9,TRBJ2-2,TGTGCCAGCAGGCAGGGTTCCGGGGAGCTGTTTTTT,CASRQGSGELFF
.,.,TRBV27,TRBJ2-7,TGTGCCAGCAGTTTAACTCCTAGCTCCTACGAGCAGTACTTC,CASSLTPSSYEQYF
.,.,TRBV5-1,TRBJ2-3,TGCGCCAGCAGTACACAGGGCTACAGCACAGATACGCAGTATTTT,CASSTQGYSTDTQYF
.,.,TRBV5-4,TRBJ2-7,TGTGCCAGCAGCTTGGTACCGTTAGGCACTGGCGAGCAGTACTTC,CASSLVPLGTGEQYF
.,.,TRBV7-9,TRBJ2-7,TGTGCCAGCAGCCCTCCCCTGAGGGACGAGCAGTACTTC,CASSPPLRDEQYF
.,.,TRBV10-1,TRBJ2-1,TGCGCCAGCAGTGAGTCGGTCAGGGCAAATGAGCAGTTCTTC,CASSESVRANEQFF
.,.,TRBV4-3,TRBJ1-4,TGCGCCAGCAGCCAAACCAGGATAGGTCAGGAAAAACTGTTTTTT,CASSQTRIGQEKLFF
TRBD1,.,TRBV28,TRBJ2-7,TGTGCCAGCAGTTCCGGACAGGGTTTAAACTACGAGCAGTACTTC,CASSSGQGLNYEQYF
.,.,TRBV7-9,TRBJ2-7,TGTGCCAGCAGCCCAGATCGAGGACAAGCACCCTACGAGCAGTACTTC,CASSPDRGQAPYEQYF
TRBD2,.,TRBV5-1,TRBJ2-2,TGCGCCAGCAGCCCACCCGCTAGCGGGGCAATAACCGGGGAGCTGTTTTTT,CASSPPASGAITGELFF
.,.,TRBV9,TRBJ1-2,TGTGCCAGCAGCGTTGGGGGGGACTATGGCTACACCTTC,CASSVGGDYGYTF
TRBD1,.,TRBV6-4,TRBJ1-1,TGTGCCAGCAGGACAGGGGAAGGCACTGAAGCTTTCTTT,CASRTGEGTEAFF
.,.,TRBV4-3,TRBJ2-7,TGCGCCAGCAGCCAAGAGTCCGCCAGCCTCTACGAGCAGTACTTC,CASSQESASLYEQYF
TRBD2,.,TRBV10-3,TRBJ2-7,TGTGCCATCAGCGCGGGAGACGAGCAGTACTTC,CAISAGDEQYF
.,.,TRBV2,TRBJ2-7,TGTGCCAGCAGTGAAGGGAGGGGCAGCTCCTACGAGCAGTACTTC,CASSEGRGSSYEQYF
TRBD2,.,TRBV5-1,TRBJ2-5,TGCGCCAGCAGCTTGGTTTCGGGGGGAATGGAGACCCAGTACTTC,CASSLVSGGMETQYF
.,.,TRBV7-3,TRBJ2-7,TGTGCCAGCAGCTTAATTCCAAACTACGAGCAGTACTTC,CASSLIPNYEQYF
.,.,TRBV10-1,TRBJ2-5,TGCGCCAGCAGTGAGGAACAGGGATACGAGACCCAGTACTTC,CASSEEQGYETQYF